This T cell receptor (beta chain) was obtained from a study of OX40 agonist ivuxolimab in advanced cancers. As for the study in general: The treatment was a fully human IgG2 OX40 agonist, ivuxolimab. Those enrolled were 80% to 85% male, with a mean age of 60 years and ages from roughly 20 to 85. Dose-escalation patients had hepatocellular carcinoma, melanoma, renal cell or head and neck cancer.

Sequenced by immunoSEQ multiplex PCR; TCRdb stores in-frame clones only, minus some. Of about 93,000 clones detected, 92% appear once; the ten largest clones hold around 0.54%. The CDR3 contains 14 residues. V was trimmed by 0 bases and J by 0 bases, leaving 5 bases between them. CDR1 is MNHNY, CDR2 SVGAGI, per germline (reference sequence). Study findings and constraints: Dose levels from 0.1 to 3.0 mg/kg saw CD4+ and CD8+ blood T cells expand clonally by week 6.

In the case of this clone: The antigen remains undetermined.

The TCR was taken from an adult with an advanced solid tumor such as melanoma, head and neck, liver or kidney cancer. Here the sequenced sample was CD4+ or CD8+ T cells sorted from blood, taken in a trial of the OX40 agonist ivuxolimab. The genes are TRBV6-6 and TRBJ1-2; no definite D call. The CDR3 loop is CASSYSTTNYGYTF. The CDR3 coding sequence is TGTGCCAGCAGTTACTCGACGACTAACTATGGCTACACCTTC.